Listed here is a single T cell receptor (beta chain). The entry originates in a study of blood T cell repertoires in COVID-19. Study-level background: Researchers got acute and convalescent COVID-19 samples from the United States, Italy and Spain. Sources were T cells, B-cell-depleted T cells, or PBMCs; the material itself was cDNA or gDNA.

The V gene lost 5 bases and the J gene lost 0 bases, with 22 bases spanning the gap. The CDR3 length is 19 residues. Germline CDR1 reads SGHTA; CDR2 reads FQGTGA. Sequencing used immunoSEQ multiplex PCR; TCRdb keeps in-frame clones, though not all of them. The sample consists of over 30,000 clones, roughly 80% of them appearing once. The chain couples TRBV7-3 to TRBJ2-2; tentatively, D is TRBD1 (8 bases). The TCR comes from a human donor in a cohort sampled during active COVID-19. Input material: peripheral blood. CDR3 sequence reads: CASSPSGTGRFPNTGELFF. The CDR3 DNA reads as TGTGCCAGCAGCCCAAGCGGGACAGGCCGATTTCCGAACACCGGGGAGCTGTTTTTT.